The present TCR beta chain was sequenced within a study of CD8 T cells in ankylosing spondylitis. General observations from the study: The authors reported significant enrichment of disease-linked clones in matched ankylosing spondylitis synovial fluid. For ankylosing spondylitis blood, a TCR beta motif of seven to nine highly homologous variants appeared characteristic.

This clonotype was observed at least ten times. What it binds is unknown. TCRdb fed the 5' RACE reads into MiXCR, producing one record per CDR3 protein. Of approximately 250,000 distinct CDR3 sequences in the sample, approximately 7.6% were seen once. The material sequenced was blood, either unsorted or a sorted T cell fraction (not recorded which). The TCR comes from a female donor with ankylosing spondylitis or in good health (not recorded which).

The CDR3 protein is CASSSTGVEKLFF. In DNA form, the CDR3 reads TGTGCCAGCAGTTCCACAGGGGTTGAAAAACTGTTTTTT. The genes are TRBV28 and TRBJ1-4, with TRBD1 matching over 7 bases. Looked up from germline, CDR1 is MDHEN and CDR2 is SYDVKM. V was pared by 4 bases and J by 7 bases, with 3 bases of the junction left unmatched. This CDR3 has 13 amino acids.